This TCR beta chain is from a study of cytomegalovirus exposure and HLA in healthy donors. PCR primers comprised 60 Vbeta and 13 Jbeta primers. Measured with immunoSEQ multiplex PCR; TCRdb has only the in-frame clones, and not every one. Here the sample spans roughly 120,000 clones, less than 20% being singletons. This CDR3 comprises 17 residues. V was shortened by 4 bases and J by 5 bases, with 20 bases between the two germline ends. The germline CDR1 and CDR2 sequences are LGHNA and YSLEER. Specimen: PBMCs. This receptor was identified in a woman between 18 and 29 years old in good health and CMV-seronegative. This sequence joins TRBV4-3 and TRBJ1-4; TRBD1 might be the D (6 bases). This CDR3 is CASSRSVGAGANEKLFF. In DNA, the CDR3 is TGCGCCAGCAGCCGAAGCGTTGGGGCAGGGGCAAATGAAAAACTGTTTTTT.